This TCR beta chain was identified during a study of blood T cells in healthy people across ages. With a J-beta primer mix and a sample-barcoded 5' primer, a second PCR ran roughly 6 to 11 cycles. Sequencing yielded, for each sample, at least 3 million paired-end reads carrying CDR3. TCRdb called the 5' RACE reads again in MiXCR, with one record for every CDR3 protein. The repertoire has some 1.6 million distinct CDR3 sequences, about 35% of them found once; the top ten carry around 10%. The V gene lost 0 bases and the J gene lost 7 bases, with 13 bases spanning the gap. CDR3 size: 14 residues. Germline CDR1 reads ENHRY; CDR2 reads SYGVKD. Findings and limits, study-wide: Per million T cells, the diversity of TCR beta decreased roughly linearly as age advanced.

Concerning this clonotype: Its matching antigen is unknown.

It was approximately 10 milliliters of peripheral blood that were drawn from each donor. With each sample, at least 5 micrograms of total RNA were extracted. What was sequenced was blood. The TCR was taken from a woman aged 25-40 years in good health. The J gene is TRBJ2-7, the V gene TRBV10-3, with D perhaps assigned TRBD1 or TRBD2 (5 bases each). CDR3 bases: TGTGCCATCAGTGAGTCATGGGGGAGCAATGAGCAGTACTTC. It yields the protein CAISESWGSNEQYF.